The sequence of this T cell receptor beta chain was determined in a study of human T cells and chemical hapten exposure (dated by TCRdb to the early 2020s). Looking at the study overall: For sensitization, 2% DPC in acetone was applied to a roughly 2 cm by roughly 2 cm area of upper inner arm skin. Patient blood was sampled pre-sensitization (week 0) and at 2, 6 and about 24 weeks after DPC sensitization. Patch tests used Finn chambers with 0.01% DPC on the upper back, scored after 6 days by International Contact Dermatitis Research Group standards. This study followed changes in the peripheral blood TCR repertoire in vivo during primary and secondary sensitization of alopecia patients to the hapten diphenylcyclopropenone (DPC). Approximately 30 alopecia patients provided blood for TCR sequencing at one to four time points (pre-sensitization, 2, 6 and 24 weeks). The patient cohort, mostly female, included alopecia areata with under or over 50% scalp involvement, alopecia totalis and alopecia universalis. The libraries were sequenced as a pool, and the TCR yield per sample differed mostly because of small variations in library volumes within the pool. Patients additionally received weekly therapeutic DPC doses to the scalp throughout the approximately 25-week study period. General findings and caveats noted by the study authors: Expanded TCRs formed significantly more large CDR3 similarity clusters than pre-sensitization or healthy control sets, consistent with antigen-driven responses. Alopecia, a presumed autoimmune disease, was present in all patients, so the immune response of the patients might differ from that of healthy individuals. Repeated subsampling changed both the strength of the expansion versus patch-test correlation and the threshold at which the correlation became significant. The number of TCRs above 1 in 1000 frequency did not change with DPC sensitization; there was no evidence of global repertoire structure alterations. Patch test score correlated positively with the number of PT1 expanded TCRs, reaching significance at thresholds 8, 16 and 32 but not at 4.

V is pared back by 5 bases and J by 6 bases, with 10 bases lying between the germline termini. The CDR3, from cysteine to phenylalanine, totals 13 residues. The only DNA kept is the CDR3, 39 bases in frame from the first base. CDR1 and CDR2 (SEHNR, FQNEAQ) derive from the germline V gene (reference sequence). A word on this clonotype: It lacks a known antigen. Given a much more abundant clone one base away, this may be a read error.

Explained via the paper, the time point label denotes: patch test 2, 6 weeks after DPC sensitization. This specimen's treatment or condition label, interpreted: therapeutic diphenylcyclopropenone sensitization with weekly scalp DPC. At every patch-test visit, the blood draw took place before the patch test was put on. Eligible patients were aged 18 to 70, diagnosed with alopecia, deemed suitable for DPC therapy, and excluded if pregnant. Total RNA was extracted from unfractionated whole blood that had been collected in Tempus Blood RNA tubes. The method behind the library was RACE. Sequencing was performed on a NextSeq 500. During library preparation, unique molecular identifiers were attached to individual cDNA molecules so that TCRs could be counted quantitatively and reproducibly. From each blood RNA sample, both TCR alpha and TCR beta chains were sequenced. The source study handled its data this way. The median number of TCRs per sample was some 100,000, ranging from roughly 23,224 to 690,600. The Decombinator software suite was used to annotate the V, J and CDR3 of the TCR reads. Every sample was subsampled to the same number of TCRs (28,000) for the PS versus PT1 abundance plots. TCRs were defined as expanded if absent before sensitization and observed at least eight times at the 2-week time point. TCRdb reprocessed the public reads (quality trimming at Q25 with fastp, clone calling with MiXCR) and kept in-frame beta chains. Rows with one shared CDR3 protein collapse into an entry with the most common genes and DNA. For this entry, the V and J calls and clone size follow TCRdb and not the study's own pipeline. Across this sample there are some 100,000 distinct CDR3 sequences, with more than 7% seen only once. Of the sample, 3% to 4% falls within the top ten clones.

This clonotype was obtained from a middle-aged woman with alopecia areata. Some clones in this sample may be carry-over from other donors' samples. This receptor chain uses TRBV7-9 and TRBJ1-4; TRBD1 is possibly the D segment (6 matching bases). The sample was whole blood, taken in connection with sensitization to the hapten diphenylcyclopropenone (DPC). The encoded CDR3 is CASSRRGDEKLFF. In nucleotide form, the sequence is TGTGCCAGCAGCCGTAGGGGGGATGAAAAACTGTTTTTT.